This TCR beta chain emerged from a study of cytomegalovirus exposure and HLA in healthy donors. General study results and limits: In a later analysis, DRB1 alleles had the most associated TCRs; HLA-C alleles the fewest. Later analysis showed most CMV-associated TCR beta chains appearing HLA-restricted. Fewer than 200 TCR beta chains were listed as cytomegalovirus-associated. Previous analysis showed most TCR beta V segments were productive about 87% or about 30% of the time.

The sample holds a few counts of this clone. Its cognate antigen is unknown. This CDR3 has 13 amino acids. The germline V gene has CDR1 ENHRY and CDR2 SYGVKD. Trimming shortened V by 4 bases and J by 1 base, and 8 bases separated the two germline ends. A multiplex PCR was run with 60 Vbeta primers and 13 Jbeta primers. Libraries were prepared by immunoSEQ multiplex PCR; TCRdb keeps only in-frame clonotypes and omits some of them. This table has roughly 130,000 clones, more than 8% appearing once. Sequencing input: PBMCs. This clonotype originated in a man aged 40-49 years in good health and CMV-seronegative. This rearrangement joins TRBV10-3 to TRBJ2-7; D not resolved. The CDR3 reads CAISGRLSYEQYF. Here the CDR3 DNA reads TGTGCCATCAGTGGGCGGTTATCCTACGAGCAGTACTTC.